These T cell receptor beta chains were read from a single sample in a study of shared clonotypes between healthy human individuals. TCRdb's table, derived via immunoSEQ multiplex PCR, lists solely in-frame clones and lacks some. The sample carries around 370,000 clones, 90% to 97% recorded once. The sample consisted of memory CD8+ T cells sorted from blood. These TCRs come from a man aged 25 to 45 in good health. The CDR3 runs from the conserved cysteine through the conserved F or W. The D gene is left open where the match is weak. Clone size is given for some rows only: seen once, a few or many times, or a class if the clone is expanded.

J | size | D | V | DNA | CDR3
TRBJ1-4 | NA | NA | TRBV5-6 | TGTGCCAGCAGCTCTCCGACAGGCTGGGAAAAACTGTTTTTT | CASSSPTGWEKLFF
TRBJ2-5 | once | TRBD2 | TRBV7-2 | TGTGCCAGCAGCCCTATAGCGGGAGGGCCGGAGACCCAGTACTTC | CASSPIAGGPETQYF
TRBJ2-2 | once | NA | TRBV5-1 | TGCGCCAGCAGCCCCGGACTCAGAAACACCGGGGAGCTGTTTTTT | CASSPGLRNTGELFF
TRBJ2-2 | NA | NA | TRBV12-5 | TGTGCTAGTGGTTTGGCCCGACAGGGAGGGAACACCGGGGAGCTGTTTTTT | CASGLARQGGNTGELFF
TRBJ1-1 | NA | NA | TRBV5-5 | TGTGCCAGCAGCTTGGCCGGGGTAGATGAAGCTTTCTTT | CASSLAGVDEAFF
TRBJ2-2 | NA | NA | TRBV6-5 | TGTGCCAGCAGTCGACAGAACTCTAACACCGGGGAGCTGTTTTTT | CASSRQNSNTGELFF
TRBJ1-2 | NA | NA | TRBV14 | TGTGCCAGCAGCCAATCTGGGGACTATGGCTACACCTTC | CASSQSGDYGYTF
TRBJ2-1 | NA | NA | TRBV30 | TGTGCCTGGAGTGTAGCTTCCTACAATGAGCAGTTCTTC | CAWSVASYNEQFF
TRBJ2-1 | NA | TRBD2 | TRBV11-2 | TGTGCCAGCAGCATGACTAGCGGGAGAGTTGATGAGCAGTTCTTC | CASSMTSGRVDEQFF
TRBJ2-1 | once | TRBD1 | TRBV4-1 | TGCGCCAGCAGCCAAGCGGGACAGGAACGTCCGTTCTTC | CASSQAGQERPFF
TRBJ2-2 | NA | TRBD2 | TRBV10-3 | TGTGCCATCAGCCTCCGACTAGCGGGTGCGAACACCGGGGAGCTGTTTTTT | CAISLRLAGANTGELFF
TRBJ2-2 | NA | TRBD1 | TRBV25-1 | TGTGCCAGCAGTGAAAGGGACAGGCTTCTCACCGGGGAGCTGTTTTTT | CASSERDRLLTGELFF
TRBJ2-5 | NA | NA | TRBV4-1 | TGCGCCAGCAGCCAAGAGGCCCCCGGGGAGGAGACCCAGTACTTC | CASSQEAPGEETQYF
TRBJ1-5 | NA | NA | TRBV5-5 | TGTGCCAGCAGCTCCGGACAGTCAAACCCCAATCAGCCCCAGCATTTT | CASSSGQSNPNQPQHF
TRBJ2-2 | NA | NA | TRBV27 | TGTGCCAGCAGTTTAAGGTGGACAGCCTTAACCGGGGAGCTGTTTTTT | CASSLRWTALTGELFF
TRBJ2-5 | NA | TRBD2 | TRBV28 | TGTGCCAGCAGTTTAGCGGGAGTATTGAAAGAGACCCAGTACTTC | CASSLAGVLKETQYF
TRBJ2-5 | NA | TRBD1 | TRBV5-4 | TGTGCCAGCAGCTTGGCCCGGGACAGGAAAGAGACCCAGTACTTC | CASSLARDRKETQYF
TRBJ2-1 | NA | NA | TRBV19 | TGTGCCAGTAGCCAAATGGAGGGCAACACTGAGCAGTTCTTC | CASSQMEGNTEQFF
TRBJ2-7 | NA | NA | TRBV27 | TGTGCCAGCAGTGAACAGGGTGGTACCTACGAGCAGTACTTC | CASSEQGGTYEQYF
TRBJ1-3 | NA | NA | TRBV7-2 | TGTGCCAGCAGCCGGGACACTGGAAACACCATATATTTT | CASSRDTGNTIYF
TRBJ2-6 | NA | NA | TRBV7-9 | TGTGCCAGCAGCTTAGTACTCGGGAAGTTTGGGGCCAACGTCCTGACTTTC | CASSLVLGKFGANVLTF
TRBJ2-7 | once | TRBD2 | TRBV4-2 | TGTGCCAGCAGCCAAACTTCCCTAGCGGGAGGCCCCTACGAGCAGTACTTC | CASSQTSLAGGPYEQYF
TRBJ1-3 | NA | NA | TRBV6-5 | TGTGCCAGCTCGGGTCCGGGCTCTGGAAACACCATATATTTT | CASSGPGSGNTIYF
TRBJ2-3 | NA | TRBD1 | TRBV4-1 | TGCGCCAGCAGCCAGGGACAGGGGGATACGCAGTATTTT | CASSQGQGDTQYF
TRBJ1-1 | NA | NA | TRBV15 | TGTGCCACCAGCAGAGGGGGGAGAGGGAGAAGCACTGAAGCTTTCTTT | CATSRGGRGRSTEAFF
TRBJ2-7 | NA | NA | TRBV9 | TGTGCCAGCAGCGGGGACTCATACGAGCAGTACTTC | CASSGDSYEQYF
TRBJ2-7 | NA | TRBD2 | TRBV27 | TGTGCCACCGCGAGGACCTTAGCGGGAGTCTACGAGCAGTACTTC | CATARTLAGVYEQYF
TRBJ1-4 | once | NA | TRBV7-8 | TGTGCCAGCAGCTTAGCGATTGACAGAATCGGTGAAAAACTGTTTTTT | CASSLAIDRIGEKLFF
TRBJ1-1 | NA | TRBD1 | TRBV27 | TGTGCCAGCAGTTCCCCGACAGGGGTTAATGAAGCTTTCTTT | CASSSPTGVNEAFF
TRBJ2-3 | NA | TRBD2 | TRBV19 | TGTGCCAGTAAAAAATATGCGGGAGGGGGCACAGATACGCAGTATTTT | CASKKYAGGGTDTQYF
TRBJ2-5 | NA | NA | TRBV7-9 | TGTGCCAGCAGCTTCGGGCCTGTACAAGAGACCCAGTACTTC | CASSFGPVQETQYF
TRBJ1-4 | NA | NA | TRBV28 | TGTGCCAGCAGTTCCTATCAGGCTTTGAATGAAAAACTGTTTTTT | CASSSYQALNEKLFF
TRBJ2-1 | NA | TRBD2 | TRBV4-2 | TGTGCCAGCAGCCAAGATTCGGCTAGCGGGATAGCGGATGAGCAGTTCTTC | CASSQDSASGIADEQFF
TRBJ2-3 | NA | TRBD2 | TRBV7-3 | TGTGCCAGCCCTAAAGGGACTAGCGGGAAGGCTACGCAGTATTTT | CASPKGTSGKATQYF
TRBJ1-5 | NA | NA | TRBV27 | TGTGCCAGCAGCCCCCAGGCCCCGAATCAGCCCCAGCATTTT | CASSPQAPNQPQHF
TRBJ2-7 | NA | TRBD1 | TRBV2 | TGTGCCAGCAGCCGGGACAGGGGCTACGAGCAGTACTTC | CASSRDRGYEQYF
TRBJ2-7 | NA | NA | TRBV28 | TGTGCCAGCAGTTTCGGCGGTTCCACTTCCTACGAGCAGTACTTC | CASSFGGSTSYEQYF
TRBJ1-5 | NA | NA | TRBV18 | TGTGCCAGCTCACCGGTCAGGGGAGGCAATCAGCCCCAGCATTTT | CASSPVRGGNQPQHF
TRBJ1-3 | once | TRBD1 | TRBV6-1 | TGTGCCAGCACTGGGACAGGCTTCGGAAACACCATATATTTT | CASTGTGFGNTIYF
TRBJ2-2 | NA | TRBD2 | TRBV7-9 | TGTGCCAGCAGCCGACTAGCGGAGAACACCGGGGAGCTGTTTTTT | CASSRLAENTGELFF
TRBJ1-3 | NA | TRBD1 | TRBV7-9 | TGTGCCAGCAGCTCGACAGGGGCTGGAAACACCATATATTTT | CASSSTGAGNTIYF
TRBJ1-3 | once | TRBD1 | TRBV6-1 | TGTGCCAGCAGTGAAGGACAGGGGATCGACACCATATATTTT | CASSEGQGIDTIYF
TRBJ1-6 | NA | NA | TRBV7-9 | TGTGCCAGCAGCTTAGGGGCAGGGTGGTATAATTCACCCCTCCACTTT | CASSLGAGWYNSPLHF
TRBJ1-1 | NA | NA | TRBV30 | TGTGCCTGGAGCCGCGGGTCTAGGACTGAAGCTTTCTTT | CAWSRGSRTEAFF
TRBJ2-7 | NA | NA | TRBV11-3 | TGTGCCAGCAGCTTAGAATCCGGATACGAGCAGTACTTC | CASSLESGYEQYF
TRBJ2-7 | NA | TRBD1 | TRBV10-3 | TGTGCCATCAGTCAAGACAGGGGACCCTACGAGCAGTACTTC | CAISQDRGPYEQYF